This entry is about one TCR beta chain. The antigen remains undetermined. Via 5' RACE with UMI labels, TRB cDNA libraries were prepared. TCRdb derives one entry per CDR3 protein from the 5' RACE reads, leaving out DNA. Its clone listing holds about 45,000 distinct CDR3 sequences. There are 19 residues in the CDR3. CDR1 and CDR2 from the germline V gene are MDHEN and SYDVKM. The sample belongs to a study of CXCR3-negative and CXCR3-positive naive CD8 T cells. Whole-study context: Each library gave roughly 1.4 +/- 0.3 million of approximately 140 million TRB reads. Study-wide results and limits: Naive CXCR3-positive and CXCR3-negative cells shared similar TRBV-TRBJ usage, unlike memory cells. Relative to memory CD8+ cells, whose diversity was much lower, both naive subsets had comparably high diversity. The study inferred TCR strength from TRB CDR3 properties and found comparable surface CD5 between naive subsets.

Sequenced: memory CD8+ T cells from blood. This TCR was sampled from a human donor in good health. Some clones in this sample may be carry-over from other donors' samples. V usage is TRBV28 and J usage is TRBJ2-3; lacking DNA, the TRBD1 call made by TCRdb goes unchecked. CDR3: CASSGMRRGKSSSTDTQYF.